The T cell receptor beta chain under discussion was sequenced for a study of cytomegalovirus exposure and HLA in healthy donors. The study, taken as a whole, reports: Roughly even sequencing depth across donors was the assumption behind the presence/absence analyses.

Worth noting for this clone: Its antigen is still unknown.

Germline V gene sequence: CDR1 SGDLS, CDR2 YYNGEE. The CDR3 totals 16 residues. Between the trimmed V and J ends, which lost 0 bases and 3 bases, there was a span of 14 bases. 13 Jbeta primers and 60 Vbeta primers were used for the PCR. Clones were read by immunoSEQ multiplex PCR, and TCRdb kept only the in-frame ones, dropping some. The sample lists approximately 150,000 clones; about four fifths were seen once. The chain combines TRBV9 with TRBJ2-3; D perhaps matches TRBD2 (6 bases). The sequenced sample consisted of PBMCs. This clonotype was obtained from a man aged 50 to 59 in good health and CMV-seropositive. The CDR3 coding sequence is TGTGCCAGCAGCGTAGTGCCGACGGGAGAAACAGATACGCAGTATTTT. Translation gives CASSVVPTGETDTQYF. The whole variable domain, filled in from reference TRBV9 and TRBJ2-3, reads DSGVTQTPKHLITATGQRVTLRCSPRSGDLSVYWYQQSLDQGLQFLIQYYNGEERAKGNILERFSAQQFPDLHSELNLSSLELGDSALYFCASSVVPTGETDTQYFGPGTRLTVL.